What follows is one T cell receptor (beta chain) and its context. V gave up 2 bases and J gave up 0 bases, with 12 bases separating them. Germline loops: CDR1 ENHRY, CDR2 SYGVKD. This CDR3 contains 16 residues. This record comes from a study of TIL therapy for anti-PD-1-resistant metastatic lung cancer. Sequencing used immunoSEQ v3. The assay was immunoSEQ multiplex PCR, and TCRdb's table has in-frame clones only and misses some. Of approximately 4,900 clones in the sample, around 60% were seen once. Noted time point: pre-treatment sample, taken before nivolumab and TIL therapy. Pleural nodules or supraclavicular lymph nodes made up most of the excised metastases sampled.

The V call is TRBV10-3, the J call TRBJ2-3, with unresolved D. Material: tumor tissue, obtained at baseline. This TCR came from a man between 65 and 79 years old with non-small cell lung cancer. The CDR3 DNA sequence: TGTGCCATCAGTGAGGCCGGAAAGGGAAGCACAGATACGCAGTATTTT. Amino acid sequence: CAISEAGKGSTDTQYF.